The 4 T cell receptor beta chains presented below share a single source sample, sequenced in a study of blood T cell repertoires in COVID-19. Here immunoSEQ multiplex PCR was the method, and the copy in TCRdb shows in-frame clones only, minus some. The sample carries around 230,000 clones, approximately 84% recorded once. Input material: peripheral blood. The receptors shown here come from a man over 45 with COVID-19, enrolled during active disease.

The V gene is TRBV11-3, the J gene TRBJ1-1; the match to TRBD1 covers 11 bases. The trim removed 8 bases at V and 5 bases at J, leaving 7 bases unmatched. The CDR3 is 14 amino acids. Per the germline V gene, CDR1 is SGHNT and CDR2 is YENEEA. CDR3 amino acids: CASFRTGGVTEAFF. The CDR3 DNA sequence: TGTGCCAGCTTCCGGACAGGGGGCGTTACTGAAGCTTTCTTT. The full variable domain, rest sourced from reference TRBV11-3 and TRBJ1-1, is EAGVVQSPRYKIIEKKQPVAFWCNPISGHNTLYWYLQNLGQGPELLIRYENEEAVDDSQLPKDRFSAERLKGVDSTLKIQPAELGDSAVYLCASFRTGGVTEAFFGQGTRLTVV.

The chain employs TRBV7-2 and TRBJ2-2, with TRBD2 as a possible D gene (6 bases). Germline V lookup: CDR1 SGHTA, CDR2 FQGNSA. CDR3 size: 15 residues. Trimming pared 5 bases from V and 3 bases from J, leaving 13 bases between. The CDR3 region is CASSPDWRDTGELFF. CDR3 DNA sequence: TGTGCCAGCAGCCCCGACTGGAGGGACACCGGGGAGCTGTTTTTT. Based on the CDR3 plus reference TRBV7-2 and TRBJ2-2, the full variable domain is GAGVSQSPSNKVTEKGKDVELRCDPISGHTALYWYRQSLGQGLEFLIYFQGNSAPDKSGLPSDRFSAERTGGSVSTLTIQRTQQEDSAVYLCASSPDWRDTGELFFGEGSRLTVL.

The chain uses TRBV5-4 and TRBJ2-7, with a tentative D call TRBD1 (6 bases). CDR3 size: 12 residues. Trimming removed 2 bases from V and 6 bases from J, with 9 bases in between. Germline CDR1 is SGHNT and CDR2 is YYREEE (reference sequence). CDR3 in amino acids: CASSFQGGEQYF. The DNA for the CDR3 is TGTGCCAGCAGCTTTCAAGGGGGCGAGCAGTACTTC.

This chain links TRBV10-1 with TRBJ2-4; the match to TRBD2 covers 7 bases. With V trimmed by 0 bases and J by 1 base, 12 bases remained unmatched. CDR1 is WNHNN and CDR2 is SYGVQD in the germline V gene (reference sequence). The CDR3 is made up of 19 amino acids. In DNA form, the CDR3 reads TGCGCCAGCAGTGAGTCAAGGGCGGGAGTCACCCAGGCCAAAAACATTCAGTACTTC. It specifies CASSESRAGVTQAKNIQYF.